This T cell receptor (beta chain) was sequenced during a study of tumor and adjacent non-tumor tissue in lung cancer. This clonotype showed up many times. RNA was extracted from bulk tissue without any cell sorting. Three rounds of nested PCR, following a modified ARM-PCR protocol, produced the TCRbeta library. TCRdb reprocessed the multiplex PCR reads via MiXCR and lists one record per CDR3 protein. The sample carries more than 90,000 distinct CDR3 sequences, around 71% recorded once. Germline V gives CDR1 DFQATT, CDR2 SNEGSKA (reference sequence). V shed 2 bases and J 3 bases; nucleotides not matched to a gene: 0. The length of the CDR3 is 14 residues.

V gene TRBV20-1 combines with J gene TRBJ2-1; TRBD2 agrees at 11 bases. Sequencing was done on a sample of lung tumor tissue. The TCR comes from a man in his 60s with non-small cell lung cancer. The CDR3 region has the DNA TGCAGTGCTAGACTAGCGGGAGGCTACAATGAGCAGTTCTTC. It specifies CSARLAGGYNEQFF.